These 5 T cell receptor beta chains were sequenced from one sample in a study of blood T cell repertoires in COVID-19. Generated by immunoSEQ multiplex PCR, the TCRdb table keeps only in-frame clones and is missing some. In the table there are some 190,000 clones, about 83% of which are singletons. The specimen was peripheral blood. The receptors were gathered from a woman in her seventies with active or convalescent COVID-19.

The CDR3: CASSLTRANTGELFF. The DNA for the CDR3 is TGCGCCAGCAGCTTGACTAGGGCGAACACCGGGGAGCTGTTTTTT. The chain links TRBV5-1 to TRBJ2-2; the D gene is possibly TRBD2 (5 bases). In germline, CDR1 is SGHRS, CDR2 YFSETQ. This CDR3 is built from 15 residues. V lost 1 base and J 0 bases, leaving 7 bases between the germline ends.

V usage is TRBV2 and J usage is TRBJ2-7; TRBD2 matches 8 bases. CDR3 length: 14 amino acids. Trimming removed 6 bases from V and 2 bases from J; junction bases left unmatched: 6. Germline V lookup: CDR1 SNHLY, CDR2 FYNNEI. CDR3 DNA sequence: TGTGCCAGCAGGACCAGGGGACTAGCCTACGAGCAGTACTTC. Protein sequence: CASRTRGLAYEQYF. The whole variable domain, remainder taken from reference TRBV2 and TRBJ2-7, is EPEVTQTPSHQVTQMGQEVILRCVPISNHLYFYWYRQILGQKVEFLVSFYNNEISEKSEIFDDQFSVERPDGSNFTLKIRSTKLEDSAMYFCASRTRGLAYEQYFGPGTRLTVT.

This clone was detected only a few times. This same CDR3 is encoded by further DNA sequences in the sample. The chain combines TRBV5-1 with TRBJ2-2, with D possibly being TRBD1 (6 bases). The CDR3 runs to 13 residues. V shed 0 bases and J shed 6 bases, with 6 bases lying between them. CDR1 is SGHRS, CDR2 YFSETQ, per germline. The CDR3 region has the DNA TGCGCCAGCAGCTTGGAGGGGGCCGGGGAGCTGTTTTTT. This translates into CASSLEGAGELFF.

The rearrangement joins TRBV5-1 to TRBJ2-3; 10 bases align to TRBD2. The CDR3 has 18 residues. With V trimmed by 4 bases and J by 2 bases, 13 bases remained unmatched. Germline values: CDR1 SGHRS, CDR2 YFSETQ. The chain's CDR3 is CASSTRTLSGRATDTQYF. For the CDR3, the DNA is TGCGCCAGCAGCACCAGGACCTTGAGCGGGAGGGCCACAGATACGCAGTATTTT.

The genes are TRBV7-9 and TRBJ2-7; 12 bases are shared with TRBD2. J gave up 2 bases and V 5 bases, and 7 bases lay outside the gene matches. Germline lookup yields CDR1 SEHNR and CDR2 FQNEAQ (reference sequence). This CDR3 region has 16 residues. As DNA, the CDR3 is TGTGCCAGCAGCGCGACTAGCGGGAGTCCGCCCTACGAGCAGTACTTC. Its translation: CASSATSGSPPYEQYF.